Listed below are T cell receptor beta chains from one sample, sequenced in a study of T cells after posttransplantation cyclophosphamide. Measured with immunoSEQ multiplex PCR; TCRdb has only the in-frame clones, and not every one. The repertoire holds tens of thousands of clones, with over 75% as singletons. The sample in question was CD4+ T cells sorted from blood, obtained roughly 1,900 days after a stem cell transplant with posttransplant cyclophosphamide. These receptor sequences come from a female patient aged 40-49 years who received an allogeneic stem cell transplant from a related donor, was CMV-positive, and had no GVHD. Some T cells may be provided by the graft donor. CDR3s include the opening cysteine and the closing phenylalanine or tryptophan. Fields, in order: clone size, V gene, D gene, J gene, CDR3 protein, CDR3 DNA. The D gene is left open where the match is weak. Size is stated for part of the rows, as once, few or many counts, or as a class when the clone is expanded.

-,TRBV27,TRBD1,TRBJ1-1,CASQKGQYQKAFF,TGTGCCAGCCAAAAGGGACAGTACCAAAAAGCTTTCTTT
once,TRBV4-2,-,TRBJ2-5,CASSQASGLASETQYF,TGTGCCAGCAGCCAAGCGTCAGGCCTGGCCTCAGAGACCCAGTACTTC
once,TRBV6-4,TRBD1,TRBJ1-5,CASSDQGATPNQPQHF,TGTGCCAGCAGTGATCAGGGGGCAACCCCCAATCAGCCCCAGCATTTT
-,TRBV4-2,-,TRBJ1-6,CASSQGLSPLHF,TGTGCCAGCAGCCAAGGTCTCTCACCCCTCCACTTT
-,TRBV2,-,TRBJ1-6,CASSDSSPLHF,TGTGCCAGCAGTGACAGTTCACCCCTCCACTTT
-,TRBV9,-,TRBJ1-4,CASSGEGASNEKLFF,TGTGCCAGCAGCGGGGAGGGTGCGAGTAATGAAAAACTGTTTTTT
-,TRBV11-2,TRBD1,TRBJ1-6,CASSLAQTGAFNSPLHF,TGTGCCAGCAGCTTAGCTCAGACAGGGGCTTTTAATTCACCCCTCCACTTT
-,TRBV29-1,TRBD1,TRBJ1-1,CSGSRDRDTEAFF,TGCAGCGGATCCCGGGACAGGGACACTGAAGCTTTCTTT
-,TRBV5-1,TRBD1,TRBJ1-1,CASSYVFGQGGRTEAFF,TGCGCCAGTAGTTACGTTTTTGGACAGGGGGGTCGCACTGAAGCTTTCTTT
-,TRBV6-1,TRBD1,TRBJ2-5,CASRPQGAETQYF,TGTGCCAGTCGACCTCAGGGGGCTGAGACCCAGTACTTC
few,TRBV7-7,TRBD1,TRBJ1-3,CASSSGQGGGNTIYF,TGTGCTAGCAGCTCTGGACAGGGTGGCGGAAACACCATATATTTT
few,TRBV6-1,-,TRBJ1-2,CASSAHWGRDDYGYTF,TGTGCCAGCAGTGCCCATTGGGGGCGCGATGACTATGGCTACACCTTC
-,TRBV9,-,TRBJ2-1,CASSLREGHNEQFF,TGTGCCAGCAGCCTGCGGGAAGGTCACAATGAGCAGTTCTTC
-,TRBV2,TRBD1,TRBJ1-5,CASSVETGGLNQPQHF,TGTGCCAGCAGTGTTGAGACAGGGGGACTTAATCAGCCCCAGCATTTT
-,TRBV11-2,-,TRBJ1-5,CASSQAGGGNQPQHF,TGTGCCAGCAGCCAGGCGGGGGGAGGCAATCAGCCCCAGCATTTT
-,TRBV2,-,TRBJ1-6,CASISWGMDSPLHF,TGTGCCAGCATCTCTTGGGGCATGGATTCACCCCTCCACTTT
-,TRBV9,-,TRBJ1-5,CASSVEGGNQPQHF,TGTGCCAGCAGCGTAGAGGGGGGCAATCAGCCCCAGCATTTT
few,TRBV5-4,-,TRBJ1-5,CASSADPGTQNQPQHF,TGTGCCAGCAGCGCCGACCCCGGGACACAGAATCAGCCCCAGCATTTT
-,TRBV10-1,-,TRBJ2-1,CASSLQGFGEQFF,TGCGCCAGCAGTTTACAGGGTTTCGGGGAGCAGTTCTTC
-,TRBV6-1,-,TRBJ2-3,CASRLTDTQYF,TGTGCCAGTCGACTCACAGATACGCAGTATTTT
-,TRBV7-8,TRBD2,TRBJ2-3,CASSLPGGGNTDTQYF,TGTGCCAGCAGCCTACCCGGGGGGGGGAACACAGATACGCAGTATTTT
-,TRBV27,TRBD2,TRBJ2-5,CASSLSGRGGYETQYF,TGTGCCAGCAGTTTATCGGGGCGGGGGGGCTATGAGACCCAGTACTTC
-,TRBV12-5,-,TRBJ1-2,CASGLVRGYTF,TGTGCTAGTGGTTTGGTCCGTGGCTACACCTTC
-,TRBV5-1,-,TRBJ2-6,CASSLRSKAADPSGANVLTF,TGCGCCAGCAGCTTAAGATCGAAGGCAGCGGACCCCTCTGGGGCCAACGTCCTGACTTTC
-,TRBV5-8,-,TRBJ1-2,CASSLELGGRIYGYTF,TGTGCCAGCAGCTTGGAGTTAGGGGGTCGGATCTATGGCTACACCTTC
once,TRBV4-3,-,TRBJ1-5,CASSRGSNQPQHF,TGCGCCAGCAGCCGAGGTAGCAATCAGCCCCAGCATTTT
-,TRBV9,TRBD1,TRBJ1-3,CASSEVVTGQVGNTIYF,TGTGCCAGCAGCGAAGTAGTTACGGGACAGGTGGGAAACACCATATATTTT
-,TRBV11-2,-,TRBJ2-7,CASSLDPLGGSYEQYF,TGTGCCAGCAGCTTAGATCCATTGGGGGGCTCCTACGAGCAGTACTTC
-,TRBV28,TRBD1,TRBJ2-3,CASSSPGQGTDTQYF,TGTGCCAGCAGTTCTCCCGGACAGGGCACAGATACGCAGTATTTT
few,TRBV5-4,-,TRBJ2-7,CAGSNTGSLREQYF,TGTGCCGGATCAAATACAGGGAGCCTACGGGAGCAGTACTTC
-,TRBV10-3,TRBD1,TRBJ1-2,CAITRQGADYGYTF,TGTGCCATCACCCGACAGGGGGCGGACTATGGCTACACCTTC
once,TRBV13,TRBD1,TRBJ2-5,CASSLGGTGLYSQYF,TGTGCCAGCAGCTTAGGAGGGACAGGGCTTTATTCGCAGTACTTC
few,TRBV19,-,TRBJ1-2,CATRTRGANGYTF,TGTGCCACTCGGACAAGGGGCGCAAATGGCTACACCTTC
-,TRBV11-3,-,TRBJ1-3,CASRPRGGNTIYF,TGTGCCAGCAGGCCCCGGGGGGGAAACACCATATATTTT
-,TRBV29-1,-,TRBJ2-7,CSVTLYSYEQYF,TGCAGCGTTACCCTATACTCCTACGAGCAGTACTTC
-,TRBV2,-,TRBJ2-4,CASSLAKNIQYF,TGTGCCAGCAGTCTAGCCAAAAACATTCAGTACTTC
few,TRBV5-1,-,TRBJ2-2,CASSLQGPGELFF,TGCGCCAGCAGCTTACAGGGTCCCGGGGAGCTGTTTTTT
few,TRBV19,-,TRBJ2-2,CASSIRGANTGELFF,TGTGCCAGTAGTATCCGGGGGGCTAACACCGGGGAGCTGTTTTTT
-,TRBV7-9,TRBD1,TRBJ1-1,CASRSDRDGAEAFF,TGTGCCAGCAGATCTGACAGGGACGGAGCTGAAGCTTTCTTT
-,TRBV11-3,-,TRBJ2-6,CASSPRGSGANVLTF,TGTGCCAGCAGCCCCCGGGGCTCTGGGGCCAACGTCCTGACTTTC
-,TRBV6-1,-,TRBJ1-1,CASTGGAYTEAFF,TGTGCCAGCACCGGTGGGGCCTACACTGAAGCTTTCTTT
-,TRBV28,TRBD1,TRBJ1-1,CASSSAGTDAFF,TGTGCCAGCAGTTCTGCCGGGACAGACGCTTTCTTT
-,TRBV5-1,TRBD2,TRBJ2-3,CASSLETSVADTQYF,TGCGCCAGCAGCCTCGAGACTAGCGTAGCAGATACGCAGTATTTT
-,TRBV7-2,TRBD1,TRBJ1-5,CASSLDTGGLNQPQHF,TGTGCCAGCAGCTTAGATACAGGGGGATTGAATCAGCCCCAGCATTTT
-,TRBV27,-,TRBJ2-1,CASSSTYNEQFF,TGTGCCAGCAGTTCCACCTACAATGAGCAGTTCTTC
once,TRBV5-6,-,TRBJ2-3,CASSLPTRVPTDTQYF,TGTGCCAGCAGCTTACCAACCCGGGTTCCCACAGATACGCAGTATTTT
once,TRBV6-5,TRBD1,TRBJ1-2,CASSPGTGPSTF,TGTGCCAGCAGTCCCGGGACAGGGCCCTCCACCTTC
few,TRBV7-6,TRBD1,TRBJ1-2,CASSLRQGDGYTF,TGTGCCAGCAGCCTAAGACAGGGAGATGGCTACACCTTC
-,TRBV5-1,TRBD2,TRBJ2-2,CASSTGLAGGLNTGELFF,TGCGCCAGCAGCACGGGACTAGCGGGGGGATTAAACACCGGGGAGCTGTTTTTT
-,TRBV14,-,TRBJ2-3,CASSHIRAGQYF,TGTGCCAGCAGCCACATCCGGGCGGGCCAGTATTTT
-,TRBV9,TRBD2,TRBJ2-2,CASSVEAGGPGGELFF,TGTGCCAGCAGCGTAGAGGCGGGGGGGCCGGGCGGGGAGCTGTTTTTT